The clone carrying this TCR beta chain was counted at least ten times. Its matching antigen is unknown. TCRdb ran MiXCR on the reads and lists one entry per CDR3 protein. The table shows 310,000 or so distinct CDR3 sequences, with around 9.1% occurring only once. These data belong to a study of T cell repertoires in cytomegalovirus infection. Study overall: A matching HLA type, together with CMV infection, was signaled by public TCR beta signatures.

Germline loops: CDR1 SGHTA, CDR2 FQGNSA. Trimming removed 1 base from V and 7 bases from J, with 13 bases in between. The length of the CDR3 is 14 residues. Overall study findings and caveats: HLA-C-restricted CMV-specific TCR beta clonotypes were dominant in the ex vivo response. Frequencies of public TCR beta families were cumulated, and this identified carriers of CMV plus the relevant HLA.

This receptor was obtained from a human donor in good health (CMV status not recorded). Some clones in this sample may be carry-over from other donors' samples. Sequenced sample: PBMCs. This chain uses TRBV7-2 with TRBJ1-2; D is perhaps TRBD1 (6 bases). The CDR3 DNA is TGTGCCAGCAGCTTAGGCCCACAGGGAGGTGGCTACACCTTC. Translated: CASSLGPQGGGYTF.